This TCR beta chain was captured in a study of T cells in Graves' hyperthyroidism and ophthalmopathy. Overall study: Peripheral blood was taken when the disease was first diagnosed, before any treatment began. Study outcomes and limitations: Most clonotypes expanded in the thyroid (above 0.001) were also present in blood.

Researchers took RNA transcripts and amplified the TCR beta CDR3 regions from them. First-round RT-PCR of the TCR CDR3 relied on the HTBI primer set. TCRdb analysed the multiplex PCR reads with MiXCR anew, one entry per CDR3 protein. The sample has 250,000 to 300,000 distinct CDR3 sequences, more than 15% seen once. The CDR3 extends over 13 amino acids. Germline CDR1 and CDR2: SGHAT and FQNNGV. V lost 0 bases and J lost 14; bases outside the gene matches: 7. This clonotype occurred many times. What it binds is not known. Sequencing input: blood. V and J are TRBV11-2 and TRBJ2-5; 9 bases map to TRBD2. The receptor was derived from a woman aged 60-75 years with Graves' ophthalmopathy. CDR3 nucleotide sequence: TGTGCCAGCAGCTTAGATGGCGGGAGGGCCTTATACTTC. Its protein product is CASSLDGGRALYF.